The sequence of this T cell receptor (beta chain) was determined in a study of technical replicates of blood from several donors. The ends lost 6 bases at V and 4 bases at J; junction bases unmatched: 13. This CDR3 region has 18 residues. Germline CDR1 reads SEHNR; CDR2 reads FQNEAQ (reference sequence). This table comes from immunoSEQ multiplex PCR, and its TCRdb copy is limited to in-frame clones, with some not included. This table holds 65,000 to 80,000 clones, 85% to 95% found once. Sequencing was performed on T cells isolated from PBMCs. The chain combines TRBV7-9 with TRBJ2-6; TRBD1 matches at 9 bases. The TCR originated in a human donor in good health. CDR3 sequence: CASRYPGQGSSGANVLTF. As DNA, the CDR3 is TGTGCCAGCAGATATCCGGGACAGGGCTCCTCCGGGGCCAACGTCCTGACTTTC.